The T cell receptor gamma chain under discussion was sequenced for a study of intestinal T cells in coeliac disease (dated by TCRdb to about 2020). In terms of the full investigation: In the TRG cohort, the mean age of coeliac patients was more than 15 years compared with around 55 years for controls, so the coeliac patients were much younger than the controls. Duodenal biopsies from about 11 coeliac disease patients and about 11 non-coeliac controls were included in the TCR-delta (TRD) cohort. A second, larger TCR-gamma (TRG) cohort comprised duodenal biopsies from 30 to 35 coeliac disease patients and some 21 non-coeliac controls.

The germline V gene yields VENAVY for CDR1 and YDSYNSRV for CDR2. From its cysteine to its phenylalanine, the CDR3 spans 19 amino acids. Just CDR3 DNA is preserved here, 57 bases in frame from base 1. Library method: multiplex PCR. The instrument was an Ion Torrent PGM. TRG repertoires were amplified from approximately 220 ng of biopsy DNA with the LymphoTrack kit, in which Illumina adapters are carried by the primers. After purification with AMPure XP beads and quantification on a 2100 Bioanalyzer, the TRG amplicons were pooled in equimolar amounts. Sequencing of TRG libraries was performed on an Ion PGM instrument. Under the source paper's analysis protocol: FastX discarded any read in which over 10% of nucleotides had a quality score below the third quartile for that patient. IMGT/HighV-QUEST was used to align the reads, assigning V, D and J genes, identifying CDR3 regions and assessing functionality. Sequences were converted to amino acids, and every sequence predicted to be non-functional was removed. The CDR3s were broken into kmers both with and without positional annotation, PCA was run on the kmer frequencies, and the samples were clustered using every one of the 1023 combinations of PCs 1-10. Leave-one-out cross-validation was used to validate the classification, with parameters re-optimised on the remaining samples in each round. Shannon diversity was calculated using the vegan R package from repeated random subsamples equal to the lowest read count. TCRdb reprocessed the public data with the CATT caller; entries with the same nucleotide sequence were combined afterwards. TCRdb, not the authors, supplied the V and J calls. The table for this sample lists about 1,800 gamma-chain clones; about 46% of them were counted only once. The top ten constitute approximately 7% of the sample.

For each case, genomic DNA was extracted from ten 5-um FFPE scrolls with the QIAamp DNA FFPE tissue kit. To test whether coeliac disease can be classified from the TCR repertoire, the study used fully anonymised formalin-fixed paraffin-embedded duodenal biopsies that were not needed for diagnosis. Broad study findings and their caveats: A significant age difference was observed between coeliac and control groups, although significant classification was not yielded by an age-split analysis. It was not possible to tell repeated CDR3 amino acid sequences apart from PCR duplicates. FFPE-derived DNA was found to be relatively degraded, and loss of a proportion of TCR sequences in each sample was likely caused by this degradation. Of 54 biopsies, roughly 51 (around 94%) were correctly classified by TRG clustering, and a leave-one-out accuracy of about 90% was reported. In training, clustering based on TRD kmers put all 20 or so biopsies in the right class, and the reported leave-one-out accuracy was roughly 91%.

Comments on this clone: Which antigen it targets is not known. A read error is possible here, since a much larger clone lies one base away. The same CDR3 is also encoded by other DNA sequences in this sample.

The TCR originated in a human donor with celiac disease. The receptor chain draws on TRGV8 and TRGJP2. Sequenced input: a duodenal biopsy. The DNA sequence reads TGTGCCACTTGGGATATCGGGGGGGGATACCCCCGTAGTGATTGGATCAAGACGTTT. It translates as CATWDIGGGYPRSDWIKTF.